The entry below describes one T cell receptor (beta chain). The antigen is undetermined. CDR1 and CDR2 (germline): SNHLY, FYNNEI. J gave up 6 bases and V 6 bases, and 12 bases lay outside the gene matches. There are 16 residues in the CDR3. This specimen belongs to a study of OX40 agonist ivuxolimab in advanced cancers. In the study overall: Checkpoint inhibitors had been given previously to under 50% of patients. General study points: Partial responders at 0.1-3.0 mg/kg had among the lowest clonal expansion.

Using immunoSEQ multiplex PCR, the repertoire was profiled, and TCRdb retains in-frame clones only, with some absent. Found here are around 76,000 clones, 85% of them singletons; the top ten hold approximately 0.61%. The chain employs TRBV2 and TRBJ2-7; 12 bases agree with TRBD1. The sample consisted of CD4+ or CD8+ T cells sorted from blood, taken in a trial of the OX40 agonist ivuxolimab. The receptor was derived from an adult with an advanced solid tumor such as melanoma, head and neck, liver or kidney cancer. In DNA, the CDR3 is TGTGCCAGCAGATGGGGGTCGGGACAGGGGGCTGGCGAGCAGTACTTC. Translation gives CASRWGSGQGAGEQYF.